The 13 T cell receptor beta chains in this list originate from one sample, sequenced in a study of response to subunit inactivated influenza vaccine. TCRdb reprocessed the RT-PCR reads with MiXCR, giving one entry per CDR3 protein. Among 700,000 to 900,000 distinct CDR3 sequences listed, around 21% were seen once. The sequences come from PBMCs from blood, collected around 5 days after vaccination. These receptors were obtained from a man aged 45-65 years who received an inactivated influenza vaccine.

This clonotype was recorded a few times. This chain uses TRBV6-5 with TRBJ2-7; D possibly uses TRBD1 or TRBD2 (5 bases each). Looked up from germline, CDR1 is MNHEY and CDR2 is SVGAGI. V lost 4 bases to trimming and J lost 2 bases, with 24 bases between them. The CDR3 extends over 18 amino acids. The CDR3: CASSSIPGTTLFTYEQYF. The CDR3 nucleotides read TGTGCCAGCAGTTCTATACCCGGGACGACCCTTTTTACCTACGAGCAGTACTTC.

The V and J genes are TRBV20-1 and TRBJ2-7; 9 positions agree with TRBD2. Germline trimming cut 3 bases from V and 5 bases from J; bases unmatched to any gene: 11. The germline CDR1 and CDR2 sequences are DFQATT and SNEGSKA (reference sequence). This CDR3 comprises 15 residues. CDR3 residues: CSARSSGTPPHEQYF. CDR3 nucleotide sequence: TGCAGTGCTAGGTCTAGCGGGACCCCCCCCCACGAGCAGTACTTC.

This clonotype has a count of ten or more. The rearrangement links TRBV12-3 or TRBV12-4 to TRBJ1-6; D is unresolved. V gave up 3 bases and J gave up 7 bases, with 4 bases separating them. The CDR3 is 12 amino acids. The DNA of the CDR3 is TGTGCCAGCAGTTTTGGGAATTCACCCCTCCACTTT. Its translation is CASSFGNSPLHF.

This clonotype was seen a handful of times. The chain links TRBV6-5 to TRBJ2-7; the match to TRBD1 covers 9 bases. CDR3 length: 17 amino acids. Germline V gene data show CDR1 as MNHEY and CDR2 as SVGAGI. V shed 0 bases and J 1 base; nucleotides not matched to a gene: 7. Here the CDR3 DNA reads TGTGCCAGCAGTTACTCGAGCCCCGGACAGGGGTCCTACGAGCAGTACTTC. Amino acid sequence: CASSYSSPGQGSYEQYF.

CDR3 nucleotides: TGTGCCAGCAGTTACTCGAGACAGGTGTGGGAGACCCAGTACTTC. Translation: CASSYSRQVWETQYF. V usage is TRBV6-5 and J usage is TRBJ2-5; possibly TRBD1 for D (6 bases). V was cut by 0 bases and J by 5 bases, with 13 bases left in between. The CDR3 is 15 amino acids. CDR1 and CDR2 (germline): MNHEY, SVGAGI.

J is TRBJ2-5 and V is TRBV6-1; TRBD2 is a possible D gene (5 bases). Trimming stripped 2 bases from V and 5 bases from J, with 9 bases between. The CDR3 loop spans 13 amino acids. Germline CDR1 is MNHNS and CDR2 is SASEGT. In DNA, the CDR3 is TGTGCCAGCAGTGAACACCGAGGGGAGACCCAGTACTTC. Translation gives CASSEHRGETQYF.

The gene calls are TRBV12-3 or TRBV12-4 and TRBJ1-4, with 7 positions matching TRBD1. V lost 6 bases and J lost 10; bases outside the gene matches: 11. This CDR3 is 14 amino acids long. CDR3 in DNA: TGTGCCAGCAGAAAAACAGGGGAATTGGGAAAACTGTTTTTT. It translates to CASRKTGELGKLFF.

This clonotype appeared a few times. The CDR3 DNA is TGCAGTCCCAGGAGTGAAGCTTTCTTT. It specifies CSPRSEAFF. V is TRBV20-1 and J is TRBJ1-1, with D uncertain. V gave up 8 bases and J gave up 7 bases, with 8 bases separating them. The germline gives CDR1 DFQATT, CDR2 SNEGSKA (reference sequence). The length of the CDR3 is 9 residues.

The rearrangement joins TRBV20-1 to TRBJ1-5, with a weak D call TRBD1 (6 bases). CDR3 length: 15 residues. Germline V gene lookup returns CDR1 DFQATT and CDR2 SNEGSKA (reference sequence). V was pared by 6 bases and J by 0 bases, with 15 bases between. The CDR3 nucleotides read TGCAGTGCCGCAAGGACAGCTTATAGCAATCAGCCCCAGCATTTT. Protein sequence: CSAARTAYSNQPQHF.

This clonotype was counted only a few times. The chain links TRBV5-6 to TRBJ1-1, with D unresolved. This CDR3 has 15 amino acids. Germline V lookup: CDR1 SGHDT, CDR2 YYEEEE. V shed 0 bases and J shed 0 bases, with 9 bases lying between them. CDR3 nucleotide sequence: TGTGCCAGCAGCTTGGAAACAATCATGAACACTGAAGCTTTCTTT. Translating gives CASSLETIMNTEAFF.

The chain uses TRBV29-1 and TRBJ2-7; a weak D match, TRBD2 (5 bases). Trimming took 6 bases from V and 6 from J, leaving 12 bases between them. The CDR3 has 11 residues. Per the germline V gene, CDR1 is SQVTM and CDR2 is ANQGSEA. CDR3 nucleotide sequence: TGCAGCGTGCGGGCCCCCTCCGAGCAGTACTTC. Translating it yields CSVRAPSEQYF.

Only a few counts were recorded for this clonotype. This chain connects TRBV20-1 to TRBJ1-5; no firm D call. From germline, CDR1 is DFQATT and CDR2 SNEGSKA (reference sequence). The CDR3 loop spans 14 amino acids. The V end lost 3 bases, the J end lost 2 bases, and 11 bases lay between the germline ends. CDR3 sequence reads: CSASKEQGNQPQHF. CDR3 coding DNA: TGCAGTGCTAGTAAAGAACAAGGCAATCAGCCCCAGCATTTT.

The V gene is TRBV6-2 or TRBV6-3, the J gene TRBJ2-5, with 9 bases that match TRBD1. J was trimmed by 2 bases and V by 6 bases; bases with no gene match: 7. The CDR3 length is 15 residues. Germline CDR1 reads MNHEY; CDR2 reads SVGEGT. The CDR3: CASRRGTGLQETQYF. The CDR3 DNA reads as TGTGCCAGCAGAAGAGGGACAGGGTTACAAGAGACCCAGTACTTC.